This TCR beta chain comes out of a study of breast tumors, draining lymph nodes, adjacent tissues. TCRdb reprocessed the multiplex PCR reads with MiXCR, giving one entry per CDR3 protein. The sample records some 130,000 distinct CDR3 sequences, 21% being singletons. Study-wide results and limits: Tumor T cell lymph node origin was a supported hypothesis, not proven.

The sample holds many counts of this clonotype. Its antigen is currently unknown. There are 15 residues in the CDR3. With 0 bases removed from V and 3 bases from J, the gap between germline ends came to 11 bases. The germline gives CDR1 LNHNV, CDR2 YYDKDF (reference sequence). Axillary draining lymph nodes of breast cancer patients supplied the node samples. This rearrangement joins TRBV15 to TRBJ2-5; D may match TRBD1 or TRBD2 (5 bases each). The source is a female donor with breast cancer. Some clones in this sample may be carry-over from other donors' samples. The material sequenced was axillary lymph node tissue. CDR3 coding DNA: TGTGCCACCAGCAGAGATCCCGGGACCGAAGAGACCCAGTACTTC. Its translation: CATSRDPGTEETQYF.